Following are 12 T cell receptor beta chains from one sample sequenced in a study of beta chain features in type 1 diabetes. The entirety of the isolated RNA underwent reverse transcription, so expressed TCRB transcripts were sequenced. The method was immunoSEQ multiplex PCR; TCRdb's version includes in-frame clones alone and lacks a portion of them. Of about 360,000 clones detected, approximately 12% appear once; the ten largest clones hold roughly 0.017%. The sample comprised naive CD4+ T cells from blood. The receptors derive from a young man in good health.

V and J are TRBV28 and TRBJ1-2, with D perhaps matching TRBD1 (5 bases). Germline assignment: CDR1 MDHEN and CDR2 SYDVKM. This CDR3 spans 15 amino acids. V was cut by 7 bases and J by 10 bases, with 25 bases left in between. DNA for the CDR3: TGTGCCAGCACCACATTGGGGCAGGGTTTTCTGTTCTACACCTTC. The encoded protein is CASTTLGQGFLFYTF.

This sequence joins TRBV7-9 and TRBJ1-3; D uncertain. Germline CDR1 SEHNR, CDR2 FQNEAQ (reference sequence). The CDR3 covers 14 residues. Trimming cost V 5 bases and J 0 bases, with 8 bases left between them. The CDR3 is CASSHVASGNTIYF. The CDR3 DNA reads as TGTGCCAGCAGCCACGTAGCCTCTGGAAACACCATATATTTT.

This rearrangement joins TRBV7-3 to TRBJ2-1; TRBD2 matches 7 bases. Germline V gene lookup returns CDR1 SGHTA and CDR2 FQGTGA. The CDR3 runs 15 residues. The ends lost 2 bases at V and 4 bases at J; junction bases unmatched: 5. The CDR3: CASSLGSSGYNEQFF. CDR3 bases: TGTGCCAGCAGCTTAGGGTCTAGCGGATACAATGAGCAGTTCTTC. The full variable domain, rest sourced from reference TRBV7-3 and TRBJ2-1, is GAGVSQTPSNKVTEKGKYVELRCDPISGHTALYWYRQSLGQGPEFLIYFQGTGAADDSGLPNDRFFAVRPEGSVSTLKIQRTERGDSAVYLCASSLGSSGYNEQFFGPGTRLTVL.

In its sample, this clone was seen a few times. The gene calls are TRBV30 and TRBJ2-7; no reliable D call. V gave up 0 bases and J gave up 0 bases, with 9 bases separating them. In germline, CDR1 is GTSNPN, CDR2 SVGIG (reference sequence). The CDR3 length is 14 residues. CDR3 protein: CAWSVHGGSYEQYF. The DNA of the CDR3 is TGTGCCTGGAGTGTACACGGCGGCTCCTACGAGCAGTACTTC.

J is TRBJ1-2 and V is TRBV19; 9 bases map to TRBD1. This CDR3 comprises 16 residues. CDR1 LNHDA and CDR2 SQIVND come from the germline V gene (reference sequence). Germline trimming cut 7 bases from V and 0 bases from J; bases unmatched to any gene: 9. Here the CDR3 DNA reads TGTGCCAGTACCCGGGACAGGGAAATAACTAACTATGGCTACACCTTC. It codes for CASTRDREITNYGYTF.

The genes are TRBV30 and TRBJ2-7, with no clear D. CDR3 length equals 15 residues. V was cut by 0 bases and J by 0 bases, with 12 bases left in between. Per the germline V gene, CDR1 is GTSNPN and CDR2 is SVGIG (reference sequence). The CDR3 coding sequence is TGTGCCTGGAGTGTACTAATATTAACCTCCTACGAGCAGTACTTC. Protein sequence: CAWSVLILTSYEQYF.

This clone showed up just a few times. The V and J genes are TRBV18 and TRBJ2-3; no reliable D call. The CDR3 has 13 amino acids. Germline assignment: CDR1 KGHSH and CDR2 LQKENI. V dropped 0 bases and J dropped 4 bases, with 5 bases sitting between them. CDR3 in DNA: TGTGCCAGCTCACCACCGAGCGCAGATACGCAGTATTTT. This gives the protein CASSPPSADTQYF.

Only a few counts were recorded for this clone. The V call is TRBV11-1, the J call TRBJ2-7, with D perhaps matching TRBD2 (5 bases). Trimming removed 3 bases from V and 12 bases from J, with 21 bases in between. The germline CDR1 and CDR2 sequences are SGHAT and FQDESV (reference sequence). The CDR3 is made up of 14 amino acids. The CDR3 sequence: CASSFGGPRVSRYF. CDR3 nucleotide sequence: TGTGCCAGCAGCTTCGGCGGGCCAAGGGTGAGCCGGTACTTC.

The rearrangement uses TRBV7-2 and TRBJ2-1; 8 nucleotides match TRBD1. The CDR3 is 14 residues long. V shed 0 bases and J 12 bases; nucleotides not matched to a gene: 7. In germline, CDR1 is SGHTA, CDR2 FQGNSA. This chain's CDR3 is CASSLAGQGIGQFF. The CDR3 nucleotides are TGTGCCAGCAGCTTAGCTGGACAGGGAATCGGGCAGTTCTTC.

The J gene is TRBJ1-3, the V gene TRBV10-3, with 9 bases fitting TRBD1. Germline CDR1 is ENHRY and CDR2 is SYGVKD. V lost 6 bases, J lost 2 bases, and 8 bases stayed unmatched. CDR3 size: 16 residues. The CDR3 nucleotides are TGTGCCATCAGGACAACCGGGACAGGGACTGGAAACACCATATATTTT. Translating gives CAIRTTGTGTGNTIYF.

J is TRBJ2-1 and V is TRBV7-2; the match to TRBD1 covers 11 bases. Germline lookup yields CDR1 SGHTA and CDR2 FQGNSA. V lost 2 bases and J lost 9; bases outside the gene matches: 9. The CDR3 runs 16 residues. This CDR3 is CASSLRPGQGAGEQFF. DNA for the CDR3: TGTGCCAGCAGCTTACGGCCCGGACAGGGGGCTGGTGAGCAGTTCTTC.

The chain links TRBV20-1 to TRBJ2-1, with D perhaps matching TRBD1 (6 bases). From germline, CDR1 is DFQATT and CDR2 SNEGSKA (reference sequence). The V end lost 6 bases, the J end lost 9 bases, and 12 bases lay between the germline ends. CDR3 length equals 11 residues. The CDR3 here is CSAVTGIEQFF. The CDR3 region has the DNA TGCAGTGCGGTTACAGGGATTGAGCAGTTCTTC.